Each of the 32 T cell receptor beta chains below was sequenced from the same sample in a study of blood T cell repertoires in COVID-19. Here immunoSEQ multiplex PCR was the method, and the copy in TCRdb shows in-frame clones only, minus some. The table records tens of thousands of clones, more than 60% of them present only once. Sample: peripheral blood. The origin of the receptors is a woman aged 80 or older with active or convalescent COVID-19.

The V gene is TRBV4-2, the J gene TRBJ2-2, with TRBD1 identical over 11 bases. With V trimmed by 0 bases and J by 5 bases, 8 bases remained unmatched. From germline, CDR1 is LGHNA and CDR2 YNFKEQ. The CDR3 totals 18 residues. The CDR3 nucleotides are TGTGCCAGCAGCCAAGAAAGTAGGGACAGGGGGGATACCGGGGAGCTGTTTTTT. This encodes CASSQESRDRGDTGELFF.

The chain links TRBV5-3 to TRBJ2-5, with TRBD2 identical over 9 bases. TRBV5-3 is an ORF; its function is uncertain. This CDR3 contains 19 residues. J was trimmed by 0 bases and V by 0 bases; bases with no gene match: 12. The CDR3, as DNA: TGTGCCAGAAGCTTGGTCGTAGTAGCGGGGGCCAAGTACCAAGAGACCCAGTACTTC. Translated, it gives CARSLVVVAGAKYQETQYF.

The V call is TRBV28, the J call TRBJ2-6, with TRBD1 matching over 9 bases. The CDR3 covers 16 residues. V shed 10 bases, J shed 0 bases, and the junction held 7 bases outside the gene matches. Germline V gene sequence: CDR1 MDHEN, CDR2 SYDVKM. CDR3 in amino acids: CAIPTGGSSGANVLTF. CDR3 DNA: TGTGCCATCCCGACAGGGGGTTCCTCTGGGGCCAACGTCCTGACTTTC.

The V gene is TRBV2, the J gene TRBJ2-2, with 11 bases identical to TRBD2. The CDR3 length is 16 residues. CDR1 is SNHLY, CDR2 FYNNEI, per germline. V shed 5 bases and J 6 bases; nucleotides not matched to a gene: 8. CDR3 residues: CASSRELAGASGELFF. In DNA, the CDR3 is TGTGCCAGCAGTCGGGAACTAGCGGGGGCTTCCGGGGAGCTGTTTTTT.

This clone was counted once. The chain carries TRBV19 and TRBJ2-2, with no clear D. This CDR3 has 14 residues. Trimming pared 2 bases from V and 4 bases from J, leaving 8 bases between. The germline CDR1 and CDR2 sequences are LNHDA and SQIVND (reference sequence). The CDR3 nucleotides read TGTGCCAGTAGTATACAGGTCCGCACCGGGGAGCTGTTTTTT. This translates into CASSIQVRTGELFF.

CDR3 sequence (DNA): TGTGCCAGCAGCTTGGCGGGGTTGTACAATGAGCAGTTCTTC. Protein product: CASSLAGLYNEQFF. This chain joins TRBV5-4 and TRBJ2-1; D perhaps matches TRBD2 (5 bases). Germline CDR1 reads SGHNT; CDR2 reads YYREEE (reference sequence). This CDR3 region has 14 residues. Deletions cut 0 bases from V and 4 bases from J, with 8 bases between. Full variable domain (missing parts from reference TRBV5-4 and TRBJ2-1): ETGVTQSPTHLIKTRGQQVTLRCSSQSGHNTVSWYQQALGQGPQFIFQYYREEENGRGNFPPRFSGLQFPNYSSELNVNALELDDSALYLCASSLAGLYNEQFFGPGTRLTVL.

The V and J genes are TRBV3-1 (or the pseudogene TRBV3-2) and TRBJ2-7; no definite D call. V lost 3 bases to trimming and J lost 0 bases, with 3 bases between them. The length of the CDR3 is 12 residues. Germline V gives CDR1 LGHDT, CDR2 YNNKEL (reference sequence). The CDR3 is CASSQSSYEQYF. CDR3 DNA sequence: TGTGCCAGCAGCCAGAGCTCCTACGAGCAGTACTTC.

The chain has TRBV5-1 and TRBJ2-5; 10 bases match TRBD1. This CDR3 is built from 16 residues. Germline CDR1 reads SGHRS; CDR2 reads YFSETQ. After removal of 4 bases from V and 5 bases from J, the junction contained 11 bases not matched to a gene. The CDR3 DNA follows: TGCGCCAGCAGCGTTGGAGGGACAGGGGTGAGGGAGACCCAGTACTTC. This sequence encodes CASSVGGTGVRETQYF. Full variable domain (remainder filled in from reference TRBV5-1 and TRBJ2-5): KAGVTQTPRYLIKTRGQQVTLSCSPISGHRSVSWYQQTPGQGLQFLFEYFSETQRNKGNFPGRFSGRQFSNSRSEMNVSTLELGDSALYLCASSVGGTGVRETQYFGPGTRLLVL.

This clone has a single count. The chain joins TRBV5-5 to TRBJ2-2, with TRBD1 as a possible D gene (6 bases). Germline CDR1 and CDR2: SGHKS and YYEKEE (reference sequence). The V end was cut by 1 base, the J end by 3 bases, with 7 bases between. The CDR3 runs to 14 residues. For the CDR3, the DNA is TGTGCCAGCAGCTTGACAGGGCACACCGGGGAGCTGTTTTTT. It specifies CASSLTGHTGELFF. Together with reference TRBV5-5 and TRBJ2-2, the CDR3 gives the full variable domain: DAGVTQSPTHLIKTRGQQVTLRCSPISGHKSVSWYQQVLGQGPQFIFQYYEKEERGRGNFPDRFSARQFPNYSSELNVNALLLGDSALYLCASSLTGHTGELFFGEGSRLTVL.

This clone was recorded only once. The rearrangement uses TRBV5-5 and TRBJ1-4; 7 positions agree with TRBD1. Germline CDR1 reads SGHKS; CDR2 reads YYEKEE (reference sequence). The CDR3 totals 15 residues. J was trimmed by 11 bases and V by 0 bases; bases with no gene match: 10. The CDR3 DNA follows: TGTGCCAGCAGCTTGGTAGGGGGCGGCTTAGGGAAACTGTTTTTT. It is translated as CASSLVGGGLGKLFF.

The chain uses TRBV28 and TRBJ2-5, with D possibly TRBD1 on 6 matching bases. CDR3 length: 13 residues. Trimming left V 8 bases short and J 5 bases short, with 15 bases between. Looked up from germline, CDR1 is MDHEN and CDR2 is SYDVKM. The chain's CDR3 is CASGTGISETQYF. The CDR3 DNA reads TGTGCCAGCGGAACAGGGATTTCGGAGACCCAGTACTTC. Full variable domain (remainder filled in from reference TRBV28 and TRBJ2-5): DVKVTQSSRYLVKRTGEKVFLECVQDMDHENMFWYRQDPGLGLRLIYFSYDVKMKEKGDIPEGYSVSREKKERFSLILESASTNQTSMYLCASGTGISETQYFGPGTRLLVL.

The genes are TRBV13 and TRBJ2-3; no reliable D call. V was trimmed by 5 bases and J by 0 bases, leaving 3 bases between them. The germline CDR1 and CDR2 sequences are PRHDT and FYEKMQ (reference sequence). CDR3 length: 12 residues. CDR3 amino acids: CASSPSTDTQYF. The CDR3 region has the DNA TGTGCCAGCAGCCCTAGCACAGATACGCAGTATTTT.

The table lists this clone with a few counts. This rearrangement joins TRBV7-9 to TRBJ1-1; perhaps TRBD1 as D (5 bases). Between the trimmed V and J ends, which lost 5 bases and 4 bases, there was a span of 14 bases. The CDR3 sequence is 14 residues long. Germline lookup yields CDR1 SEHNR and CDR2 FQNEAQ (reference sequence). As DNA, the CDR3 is TGTGCCAGCAGCCTACGTAGGGGCGGCACTGAAGCTTTCTTT. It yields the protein CASSLRRGGTEAFF.

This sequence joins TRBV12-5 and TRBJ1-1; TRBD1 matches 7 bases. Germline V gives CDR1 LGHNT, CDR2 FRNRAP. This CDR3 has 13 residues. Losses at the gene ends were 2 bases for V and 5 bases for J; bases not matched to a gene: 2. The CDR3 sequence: CASGLQTGTEAFF. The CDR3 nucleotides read TGTGCTAGTGGTTTGCAGACAGGGACTGAAGCTTTCTTT.

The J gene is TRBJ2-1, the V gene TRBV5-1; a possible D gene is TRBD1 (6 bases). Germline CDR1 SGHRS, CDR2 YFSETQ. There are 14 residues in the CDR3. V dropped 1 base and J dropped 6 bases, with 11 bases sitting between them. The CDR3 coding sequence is TGCGCCAGCAGCTTGCTGGTAGGGGGCAATGAGCAGTTCTTC. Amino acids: CASSLLVGGNEQFF.

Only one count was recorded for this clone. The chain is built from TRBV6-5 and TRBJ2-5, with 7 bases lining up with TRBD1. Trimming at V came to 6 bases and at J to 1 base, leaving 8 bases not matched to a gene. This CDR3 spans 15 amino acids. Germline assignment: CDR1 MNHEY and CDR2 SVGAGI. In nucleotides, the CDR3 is TGTGCCAGCAGACAGGGACAGTCCCCCCAAGAGACCCAGTACTTC. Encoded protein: CASRQGQSPQETQYF.

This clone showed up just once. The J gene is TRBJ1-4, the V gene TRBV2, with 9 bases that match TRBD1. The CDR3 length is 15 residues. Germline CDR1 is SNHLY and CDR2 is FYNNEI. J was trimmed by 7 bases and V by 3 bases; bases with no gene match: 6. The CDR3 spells CASSDPGQGSEKLFF. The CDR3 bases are TGTGCCAGCAGTGATCCGGGACAGGGTAGTGAAAAACTGTTTTTT.

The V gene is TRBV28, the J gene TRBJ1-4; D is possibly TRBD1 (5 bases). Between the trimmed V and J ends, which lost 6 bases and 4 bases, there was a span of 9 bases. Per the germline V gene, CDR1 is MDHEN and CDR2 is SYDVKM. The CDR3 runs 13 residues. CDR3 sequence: CASSLQDNEKLFF. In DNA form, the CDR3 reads TGTGCCAGCAGCCTACAGGATAATGAAAAACTGTTTTTT.

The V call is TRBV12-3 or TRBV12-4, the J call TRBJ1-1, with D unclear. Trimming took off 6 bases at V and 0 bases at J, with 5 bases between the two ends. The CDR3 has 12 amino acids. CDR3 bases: TGTGCCAGCAGGCCTATGAACACTGAAGCTTTCTTT. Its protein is CASRPMNTEAFF.

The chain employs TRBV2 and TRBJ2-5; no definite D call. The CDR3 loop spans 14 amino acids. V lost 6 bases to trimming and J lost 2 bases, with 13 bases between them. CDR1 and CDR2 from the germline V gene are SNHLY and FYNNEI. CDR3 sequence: CASRVLAIQETQYF. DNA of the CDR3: TGTGCCAGCAGAGTTTTGGCAATTCAAGAGACCCAGTACTTC. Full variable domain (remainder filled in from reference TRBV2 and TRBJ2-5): EPEVTQTPSHQVTQMGQEVILRCVPISNHLYFYWYRQILGQKVEFLVSFYNNEISEKSEIFDDQFSVERPDGSNFTLKIRSTKLEDSAMYFCASRVLAIQETQYFGPGTRLLVL.

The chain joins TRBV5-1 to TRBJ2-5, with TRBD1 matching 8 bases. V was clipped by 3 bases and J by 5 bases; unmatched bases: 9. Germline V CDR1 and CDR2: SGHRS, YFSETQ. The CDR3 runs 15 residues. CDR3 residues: CASSSRTGSGETQYF. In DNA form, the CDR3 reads TGCGCCAGCAGCTCCCGGACAGGGAGTGGGGAGACCCAGTACTTC.

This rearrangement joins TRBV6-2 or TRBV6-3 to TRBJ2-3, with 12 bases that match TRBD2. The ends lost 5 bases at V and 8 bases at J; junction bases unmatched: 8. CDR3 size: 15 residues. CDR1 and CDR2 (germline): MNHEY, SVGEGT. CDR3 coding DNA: TGTGCCAGCAGTCTCTACCAGACTAGCGGGGGTACGCAGTATTTT. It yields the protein CASSLYQTSGGTQYF.

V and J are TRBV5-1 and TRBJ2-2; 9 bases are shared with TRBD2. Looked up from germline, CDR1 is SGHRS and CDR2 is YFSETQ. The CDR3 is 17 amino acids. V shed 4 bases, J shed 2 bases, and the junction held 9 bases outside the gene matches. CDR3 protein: CASSPTAGGENTGELFF. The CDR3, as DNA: TGCGCCAGCAGCCCCACTGCGGGGGGGGAAAACACCGGGGAGCTGTTTTTT.

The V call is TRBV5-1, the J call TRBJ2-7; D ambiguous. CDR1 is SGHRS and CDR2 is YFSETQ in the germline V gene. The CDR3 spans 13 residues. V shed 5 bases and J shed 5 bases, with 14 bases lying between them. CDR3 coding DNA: TGCGCCAGCAGAACGGCTAGATTTGACGAGCAGTACTTC. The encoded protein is CASRTARFDEQYF.

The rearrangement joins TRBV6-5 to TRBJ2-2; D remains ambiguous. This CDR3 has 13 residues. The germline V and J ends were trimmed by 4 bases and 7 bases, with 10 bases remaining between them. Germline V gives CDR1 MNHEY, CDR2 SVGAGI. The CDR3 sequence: CASSSRYGGELFF. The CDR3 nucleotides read TGTGCCAGCAGTTCCCGGTATGGCGGGGAGCTGTTTTTT.

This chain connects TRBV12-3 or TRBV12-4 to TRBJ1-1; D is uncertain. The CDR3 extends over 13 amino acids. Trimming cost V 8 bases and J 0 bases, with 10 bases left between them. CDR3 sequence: CASSHGMNTEAFF. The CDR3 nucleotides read TGTGCCAGCTCCCACGGGATGAACACTGAAGCTTTCTTT.

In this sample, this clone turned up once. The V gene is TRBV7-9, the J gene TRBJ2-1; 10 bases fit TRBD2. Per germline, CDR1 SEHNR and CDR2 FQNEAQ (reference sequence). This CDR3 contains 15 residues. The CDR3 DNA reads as TGTGCAAGCCAGCTAAGCGGGGGGGCAATTAATGAGCAGTTCTTC. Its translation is CASQLSGGAINEQFF.

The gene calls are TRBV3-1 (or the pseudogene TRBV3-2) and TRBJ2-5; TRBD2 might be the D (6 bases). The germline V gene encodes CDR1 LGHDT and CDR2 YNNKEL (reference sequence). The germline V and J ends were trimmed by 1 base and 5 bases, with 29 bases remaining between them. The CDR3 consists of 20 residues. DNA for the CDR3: TGTGCCAGCAGCCAAGGATTGACCCTTGGGCAACGCAGACGGGGGGAGACCCAGTACTTC. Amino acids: CASSQGLTLGQRRRGETQYF.

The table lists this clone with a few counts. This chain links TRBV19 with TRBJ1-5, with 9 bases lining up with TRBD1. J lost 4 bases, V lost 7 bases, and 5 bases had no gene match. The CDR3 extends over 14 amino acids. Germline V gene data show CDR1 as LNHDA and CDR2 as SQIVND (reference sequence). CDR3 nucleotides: TGTGCCAGTAAAGAGGGACAGGGAAATCAGCCCCAGCATTTT. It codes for CASKEGQGNQPQHF.

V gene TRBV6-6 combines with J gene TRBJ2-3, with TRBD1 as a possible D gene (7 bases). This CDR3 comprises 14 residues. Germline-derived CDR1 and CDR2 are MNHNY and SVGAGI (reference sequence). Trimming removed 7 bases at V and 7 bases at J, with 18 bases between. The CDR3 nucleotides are TGTGCCAGCACCCAGGGGGGCGGAGACAATACGCAGTATTTT. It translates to CASTQGGGDNTQYF.

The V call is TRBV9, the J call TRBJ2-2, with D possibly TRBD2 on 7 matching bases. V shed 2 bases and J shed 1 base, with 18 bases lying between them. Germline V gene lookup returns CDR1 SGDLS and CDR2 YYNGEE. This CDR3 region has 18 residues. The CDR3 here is CASSVGARAGMNTGELFF. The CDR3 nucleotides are TGTGCCAGCAGCGTGGGGGCGCGAGCGGGGATGAACACCGGGGAGCTGTTTTTT.

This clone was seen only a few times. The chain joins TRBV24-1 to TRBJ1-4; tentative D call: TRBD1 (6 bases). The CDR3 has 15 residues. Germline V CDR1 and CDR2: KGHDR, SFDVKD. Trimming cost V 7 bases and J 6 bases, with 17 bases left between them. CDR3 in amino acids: CATRPYREMDEKLFF. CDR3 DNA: TGTGCCACCAGGCCATACAGGGAGATGGATGAAAAACTGTTTTTT.